The next 14 T cell receptor beta chains were all read from a single sample in a study of shared clonotypes between healthy human individuals. Terminally differentiated effector memory CD45RA+ cells were left out of the naive CD8 fraction, which was CD45RO-negative and positively selected for CCR7. Some clones are missing from TCRdb's copy, which holds only in-frame ones; the method was immunoSEQ multiplex PCR. The sample contains around 1.9 million clones, roughly 91% of which appear only once. Sequenced: naive CD8+ T cells from PBMCs. All receptors derive from a man aged 18 to 29 in good health. Some clones in this sample may be carry-over from other donors' samples.

V is TRBV7-9 and J is TRBJ2-7; 7 bases are shared with TRBD2. V lost 8 bases to trimming and J lost 3 bases; unmatched junction nucleotides: 7. The CDR3 sequence is 13 residues long. The V gene's germline CDR1 is SEHNR and CDR2 FQNEAQ (reference sequence). CDR3: CASETGGGYEQYF. As DNA, the CDR3 is TGTGCCAGCGAGACGGGAGGAGGCTACGAGCAGTACTTC.

The gene calls are TRBV19 and TRBJ1-1; TRBD1 is a possible D gene (6 bases). V was cut by 3 bases and J by 3 bases, with 11 bases left in between. Germline CDR1 reads LNHDA; CDR2 reads SQIVND (reference sequence). The CDR3 consists of 14 residues. The CDR3 region has the DNA TGTGCCAGTAGTATGCGTCAGGGGTACACTGAAGCTTTCTTT. Protein sequence: CASSMRQGYTEAFF.

Worth noting for this clone: At the DNA level, this CDR3 is encoded by other sequences in the same sample as well. The chain is built from TRBV7-9 and TRBJ2-7; 8 positions agree with TRBD2. This CDR3 has 14 residues. V lost 5 bases to trimming and J lost 3 bases; unmatched junction nucleotides: 6. The germline V gene encodes CDR1 SEHNR and CDR2 FQNEAQ (reference sequence). The CDR3 sequence is CASSLSGTSYEQYF. CDR3 nucleotides: TGTGCCAGCAGCCTTTCCGGGACTAGCTACGAGCAGTACTTC. Full variable domain (remainder filled in from reference TRBV7-9 and TRBJ2-7): DTGVSQNPRHKITKRGQNVTFRCDPISEHNRLYWYRQTLGQGPEFLTYFQNEAQLEKSRLLSDRFSAERPKGSFSTLEIQRTEQGDSAMYLCASSLSGTSYEQYFGPGTRLTVT.

V usage is TRBV7-2 and J usage is TRBJ2-7; the D gene is possibly TRBD2 (6 bases). The V end was cut by 6 bases, the J end by 2 bases, with 17 bases between. The CDR3 length is 15 residues. Germline values: CDR1 SGHTA, CDR2 FQGNSA. CDR3 residues: CASSSPGDWPYEQYF. The DNA for the CDR3 is TGTGCCAGCAGTTCCCCGGGGGACTGGCCCTACGAGCAGTACTTC.

The V call is TRBV28, the J call TRBJ2-5; D ambiguous. The V and J ends lost 3 bases and 3 bases respectively, with 11 bases between them. Germline values: CDR1 MDHEN, CDR2 SYDVKM. CDR3 length: 14 amino acids. Here the CDR3 DNA reads TGTGCCAGCAGTTTGAGGACGGCGGAAGAGACCCAGTACTTC. It yields the protein CASSLRTAEETQYF.

Written as DNA, the CDR3 is TGCAGCGTGGCCGGGGGGGCTTCGAACACTGAAGCTTTCTTT. Encoded protein: CSVAGGASNTEAFF. The V and J genes are TRBV29-1 and TRBJ1-1, with D maybe TRBD1 (6 bases). V was cut by 6 bases and J by 1 base, with 15 bases left in between. Germline V gene sequence: CDR1 SQVTM, CDR2 ANQGSEA. CDR3 length equals 14 residues. Full variable domain (outside the CDR3, taken from reference TRBV29-1 and TRBJ1-1): SAVISQKPSRDICQRGTSLTIQCQVDSQVTMMFWYRQQPGQSLTLIATANQGSEATYESGFVIDKFPISRPNLTFSTLTVSNMSPEDSSIYLCSVAGGASNTEAFFGQGTRLTVV.

The rearrangement links TRBV9 to TRBJ2-7; perhaps TRBD2 as D (5 bases). The CDR3 sequence is 17 residues long. V lost 0 bases and J 1 base, leaving 17 bases between the germline ends. Germline assignment: CDR1 SGDLS and CDR2 YYNGEE. The CDR3 region is CASSVEGAVLGSYEQYF. CDR3 nucleotide sequence: TGTGCCAGCAGCGTAGAAGGAGCGGTTCTGGGTTCCTACGAGCAGTACTTC.

This rearrangement joins TRBV28 to TRBJ2-7, with 7 bases that match TRBD2. CDR3 length: 16 residues. Germline loops: CDR1 MDHEN, CDR2 SYDVKM. The trim removed 8 bases at V and 9 bases at J, leaving 22 bases unmatched. This CDR3 is CASAPRGLIYTQGQYF. The CDR3 DNA sequence: TGTGCCAGCGCCCCTCGGGGACTAATCTACACCCAAGGGCAGTACTTC.

The chain combines TRBV13 with TRBJ2-7; TRBD2 aligns across 13 bases. This CDR3 is 16 amino acids long. The germline V gene encodes CDR1 PRHDT and CDR2 FYEKMQ (reference sequence). Trimming at V came to 5 bases and at J to 7 bases, leaving 11 bases not matched to a gene. CDR3 amino acids: CASSPQGLAGRGEQYF. In DNA form, the CDR3 reads TGTGCCAGCAGCCCCCAGGGACTAGCGGGGCGAGGGGAGCAGTACTTC.

Of note for this clone: Other DNA sequences in this sample translate to the same CDR3. The chain carries TRBV28 and TRBJ1-1; a possible D gene is TRBD1 (5 bases). The germline V and J ends were trimmed by 3 bases and 3 bases, with 8 bases remaining between them. The germline V gene encodes CDR1 MDHEN and CDR2 SYDVKM. The CDR3 consists of 13 residues. The CDR3: CASSLGGDTEAFF. For the CDR3, the DNA is TGTGCCAGCAGTTTGGGGGGGGACACTGAAGCTTTCTTT.

V usage is TRBV13 and J usage is TRBJ2-3; 8 bases align to TRBD2. This CDR3 spans 19 amino acids. Trimming cost V 4 bases and J 2 bases; bases outside gene matches: 17. Germline loops: CDR1 PRHDT, CDR2 FYEKMQ (reference sequence). CDR3: CASSSYLGGAAVDTDTQYF. Here the CDR3 DNA reads TGTGCCAGCAGCTCATACCTCGGGGGGGCGGCGGTCGACACAGATACGCAGTATTTT.

The chain employs TRBV7-2 and TRBJ2-1; TRBD2 aligns across 9 bases. Germline V gene sequence: CDR1 SGHTA, CDR2 FQGNSA. There are 17 residues in the CDR3. V shed 5 bases and J 4 bases; nucleotides not matched to a gene: 12. The DNA of the CDR3 is TGTGCCAGCAGCCCGCCCCCCGCGGGAGGGTTATACAATGAGCAGTTCTTC. This sequence encodes CASSPPPAGGLYNEQFF.

The rearrangement links TRBV9 to TRBJ2-1, with a tentative D call TRBD1 (5 bases). Trimming removed 1 base at V and 5 bases at J, with 7 bases between. CDR1 is SGDLS, CDR2 YYNGEE, per germline. The CDR3 totals 13 residues. The CDR3 region has the DNA TGTGCCAGCAGCGTACTAGGGGACAATGAGCAGTTCTTC. Its protein product is CASSVLGDNEQFF.

The CDR3 region is CAITPTGSRYEQYF. CDR3 DNA sequence: TGTGCCATCACCCCCACAGGGTCCAGATACGAGCAGTACTTC. The chain links TRBV10-3 to TRBJ2-7; D may be TRBD1 (6 bases). V was cut by 7 bases and J by 4 bases, with 17 bases left in between. The CDR3 has 14 residues. CDR1 and CDR2 (germline): ENHRY, SYGVKD.